The 2 T cell receptor beta chains in this list originate from one sample, sequenced in a study of cytomegalovirus exposure and HLA in healthy donors. This PCR relied on a set of 60 Vbeta primers and 13 Jbeta primers. Clones were read by immunoSEQ multiplex PCR, and TCRdb kept only the in-frame ones, dropping some. This sample's table has under 120,000 clones. Sequencing was done on a sample of PBMCs. The source of these receptors is a man aged 45 to 65 in good health and CMV-seronegative.

The CDR3 DNA reads as TGTGCCAGCAGCGAAGGGCTCCAGCGGGAGGACAATGAGCAGTTCTTC. Amino acids: CASSEGLQREDNEQFF. The chain joins TRBV7-9 to TRBJ2-1; TRBD2 matches 9 bases. The CDR3 totals 16 residues. The V segment lost 5 bases and the J segment 5 bases; nucleotides outside the gene matches: 10. The germline V gene has CDR1 SEHNR and CDR2 FQNEAQ (reference sequence).

This chain joins TRBV10-3 and TRBJ1-2; maybe TRBD1 (5 bases). V lost 6 bases to trimming and J lost 7 bases, with 9 bases between them. Per the germline V gene, CDR1 is ENHRY and CDR2 is SYGVKD. CDR3 length: 11 amino acids. Here the CDR3 DNA reads TGTGCCATCAGAGGGGAAGCTGGCTACACCTTC. Its protein is CAIRGEAGYTF.